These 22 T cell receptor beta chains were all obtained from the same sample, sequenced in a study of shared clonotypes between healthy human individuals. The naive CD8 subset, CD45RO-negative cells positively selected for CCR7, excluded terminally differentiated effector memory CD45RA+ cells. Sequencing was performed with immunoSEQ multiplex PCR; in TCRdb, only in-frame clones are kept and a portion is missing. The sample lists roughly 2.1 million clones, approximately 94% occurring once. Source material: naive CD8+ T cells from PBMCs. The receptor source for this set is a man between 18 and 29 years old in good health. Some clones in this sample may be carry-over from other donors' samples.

CDR3 bases: TGTGCCAGCTCAAGGCGGGAGGGCAAGTTGGATGAGCAGTTCTTC. Its protein product is CASSRREGKLDEQFF. This rearrangement joins TRBV18 to TRBJ2-1; 9 bases are shared with TRBD2. Germline CDR1 KGHSH, CDR2 LQKENI. This CDR3 has 15 residues. V lost 5 bases, J lost 8 bases, and 10 bases stayed unmatched.

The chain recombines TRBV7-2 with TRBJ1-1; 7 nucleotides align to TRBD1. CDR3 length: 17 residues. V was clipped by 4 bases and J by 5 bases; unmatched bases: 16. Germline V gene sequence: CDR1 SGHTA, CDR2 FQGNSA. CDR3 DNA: TGTGCCAGCAGCTCCCGCCCCCCTCGGGACAGCAGTACTGAAGCTTTCTTT. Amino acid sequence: CASSSRPPRDSSTEAFF.

CDR3: CASSKAESYEQYF. CDR3 nucleotide sequence: TGTGCCAGCAGCAAAGCCGAGAGCTACGAGCAGTACTTC. The chain couples TRBV21-1 to TRBJ2-7; TRBD2 was called by the table and not checked on the DNA. TRBV21-1 represents a pseudogene. The CDR3 has 13 amino acids.

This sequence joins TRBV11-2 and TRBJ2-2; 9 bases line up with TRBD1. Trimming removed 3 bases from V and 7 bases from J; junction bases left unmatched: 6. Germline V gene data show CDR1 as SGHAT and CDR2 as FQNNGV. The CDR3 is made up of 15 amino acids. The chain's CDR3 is CASSFGTGIGGELFF. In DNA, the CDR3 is TGTGCCAGCAGCTTTGGGACAGGGATTGGCGGGGAGCTGTTTTTT.

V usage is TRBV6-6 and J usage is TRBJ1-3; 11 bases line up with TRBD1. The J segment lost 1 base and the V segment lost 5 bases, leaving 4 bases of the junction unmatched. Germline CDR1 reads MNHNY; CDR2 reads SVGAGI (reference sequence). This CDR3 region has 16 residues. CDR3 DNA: TGTGCCAGCAGTCCCGGACAGGGGGCTTCTGGAAACACCATATATTTT. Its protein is CASSPGQGASGNTIYF.

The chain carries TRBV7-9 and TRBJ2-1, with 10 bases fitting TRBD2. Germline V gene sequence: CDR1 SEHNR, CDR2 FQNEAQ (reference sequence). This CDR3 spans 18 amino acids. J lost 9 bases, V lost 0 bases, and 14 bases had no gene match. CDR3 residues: CASSLALAGGEEFGEQFF. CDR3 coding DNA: TGTGCCAGCAGCTTAGCGTTAGCGGGAGGCGAGGAATTTGGTGAGCAGTTCTTC.

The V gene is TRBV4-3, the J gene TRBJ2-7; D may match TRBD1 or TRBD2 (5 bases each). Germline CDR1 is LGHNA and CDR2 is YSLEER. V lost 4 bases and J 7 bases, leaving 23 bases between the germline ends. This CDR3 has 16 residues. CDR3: CASSPNPSGRVGEQYF. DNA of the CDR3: TGCGCCAGCAGCCCGAATCCCAGCGGCAGGGTAGGAGAGCAGTACTTC.

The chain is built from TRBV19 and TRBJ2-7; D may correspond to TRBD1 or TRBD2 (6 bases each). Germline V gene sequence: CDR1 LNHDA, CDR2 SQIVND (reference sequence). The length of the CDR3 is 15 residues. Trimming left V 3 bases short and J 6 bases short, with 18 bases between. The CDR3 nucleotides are TGTGCCAGTAGTATTGGGAGGACAGCTCACACCGAGCAGTACTTC. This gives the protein CASSIGRTAHTEQYF.

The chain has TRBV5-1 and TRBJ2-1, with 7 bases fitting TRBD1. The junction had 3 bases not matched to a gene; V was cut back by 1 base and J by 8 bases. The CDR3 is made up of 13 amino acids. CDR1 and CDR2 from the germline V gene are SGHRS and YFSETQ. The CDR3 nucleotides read TGCGCCAGCAGCTTGAGGGACAGCTATGAGCAGTTCTTC. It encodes CASSLRDSYEQFF.

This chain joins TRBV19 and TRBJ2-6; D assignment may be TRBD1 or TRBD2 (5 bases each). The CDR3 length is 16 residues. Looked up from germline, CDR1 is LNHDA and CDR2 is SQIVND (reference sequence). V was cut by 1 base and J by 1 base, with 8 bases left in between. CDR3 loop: CASSIAWGSGANVLTF. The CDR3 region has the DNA TGTGCCAGTAGTATAGCATGGGGGTCTGGGGCCAACGTCCTGACTTTC.

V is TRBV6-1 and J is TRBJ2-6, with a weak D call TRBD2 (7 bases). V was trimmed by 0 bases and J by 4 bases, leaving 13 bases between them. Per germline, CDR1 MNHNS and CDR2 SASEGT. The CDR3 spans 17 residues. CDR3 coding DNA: TGTGCCAGCAGTGAAGCGTATCGGGGGGCCGGGGCCAACGTCCTGACTTTC. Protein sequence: CASSEAYRGAGANVLTF.

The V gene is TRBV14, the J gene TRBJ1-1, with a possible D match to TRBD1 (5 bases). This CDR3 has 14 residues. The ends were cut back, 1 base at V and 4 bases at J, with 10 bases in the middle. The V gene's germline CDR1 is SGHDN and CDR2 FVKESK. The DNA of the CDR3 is TGTGCCAGCAGCCAAGCTCAGGGAGCCACTGAAGCTTTCTTT. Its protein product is CASSQAQGATEAFF.

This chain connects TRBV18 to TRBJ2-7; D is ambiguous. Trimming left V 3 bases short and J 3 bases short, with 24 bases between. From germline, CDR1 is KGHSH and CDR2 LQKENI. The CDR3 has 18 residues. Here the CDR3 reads CASSPDISSPIGRYEQYF. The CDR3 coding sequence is TGTGCCAGCTCACCGGATATATCAAGTCCCATCGGCCGCTACGAGCAGTACTTC. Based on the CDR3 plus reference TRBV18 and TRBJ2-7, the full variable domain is NAGVMQNPRHLVRRRGQEARLRCSPMKGHSHVYWYRQLPEEGLKFMVYLQKENIIDESGMPKERFSAEFPKEGPSILRIQQVVRGDSAAYFCASSPDISSPIGRYEQYFGPGTRLTVT.

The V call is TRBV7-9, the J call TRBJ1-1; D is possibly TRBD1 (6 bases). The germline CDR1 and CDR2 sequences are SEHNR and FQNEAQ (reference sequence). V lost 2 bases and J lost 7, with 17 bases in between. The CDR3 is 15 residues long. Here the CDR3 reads CASSLSDRGQNEAFF. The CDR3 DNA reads TGTGCCAGCAGCTTAAGTGACCGGGGGCAAAATGAAGCTTTCTTT.

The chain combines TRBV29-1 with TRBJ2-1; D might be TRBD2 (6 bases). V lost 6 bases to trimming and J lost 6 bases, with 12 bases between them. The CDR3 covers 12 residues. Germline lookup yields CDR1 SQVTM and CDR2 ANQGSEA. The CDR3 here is CSVVLASNEQFF. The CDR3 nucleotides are TGCAGCGTCGTTCTAGCGAGCAATGAGCAGTTCTTC.

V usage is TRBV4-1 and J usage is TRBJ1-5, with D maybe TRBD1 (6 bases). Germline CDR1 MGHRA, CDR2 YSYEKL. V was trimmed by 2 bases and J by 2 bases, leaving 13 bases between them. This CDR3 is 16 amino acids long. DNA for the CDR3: TGCGCCAGCAGCCAAAAACAGGGAAGCGGCAATCAGCCCCAGCATTTT. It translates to CASSQKQGSGNQPQHF.

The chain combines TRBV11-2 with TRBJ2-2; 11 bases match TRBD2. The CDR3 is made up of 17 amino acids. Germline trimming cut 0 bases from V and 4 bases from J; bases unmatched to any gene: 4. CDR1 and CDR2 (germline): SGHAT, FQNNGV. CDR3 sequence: CASSLETSGSRTGELFF. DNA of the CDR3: TGTGCCAGCAGCTTAGAAACTAGCGGGAGTCGCACCGGGGAGCTGTTTTTT. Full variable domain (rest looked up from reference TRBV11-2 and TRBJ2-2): EAGVAQSPRYKIIEKRQSVAFWCNPISGHATLYWYQQILGQGPKLLIQFQNNGVVDDSQLPKDRFSAERLKGVDSTLKIQPAKLEDSAVYLCASSLETSGSRTGELFFGEGSRLTVL.

Here the CDR3 reads CASRGEAGELFF. In nucleotides, the CDR3 is TGTGCCAGCAGGGGGGAAGCCGGGGAGCTGTTTTTT. This chain joins TRBV5-4 and TRBJ2-2; D assignment may be TRBD1 or TRBD2 (5 bases each). This CDR3 is built from 12 residues. CDR1 is SGHNT, CDR2 YYREEE, per germline (reference sequence). The V end was cut by 5 bases, the J end by 6 bases, with 8 bases between. Full variable domain (remainder filled in from reference TRBV5-4 and TRBJ2-2): ETGVTQSPTHLIKTRGQQVTLRCSSQSGHNTVSWYQQALGQGPQFIFQYYREEENGRGNFPPRFSGLQFPNYSSELNVNALELDDSALYLCASRGEAGELFFGEGSRLTVL.

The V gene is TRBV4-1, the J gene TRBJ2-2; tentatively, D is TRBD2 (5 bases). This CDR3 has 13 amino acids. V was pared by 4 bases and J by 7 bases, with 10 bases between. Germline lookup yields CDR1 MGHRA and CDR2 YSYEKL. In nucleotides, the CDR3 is TGCGCCAGCAGCCTCACAGAGGGCGGGGAGCTGTTTTTT. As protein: CASSLTEGGELFF.

The DNA for the CDR3 is TGTGCCAGCAGGGCGGGAGTCTACAATGAGCAGTTCTTC. Translated: CASRAGVYNEQFF. This sequence joins TRBV25-1 and TRBJ2-1; 7 nucleotides match TRBD2. The CDR3 is 13 amino acids. V was clipped by 6 bases and J by 3 bases; unmatched bases: 2. Germline values: CDR1 MGHDK, CDR2 SYGVNS. The full variable domain, its missing parts supplied by reference TRBV25-1 and TRBJ2-1, is EADIYQTPRYLVIGTGKKITLECSQTMGHDKMYWYQQDPGMELHLIHYSYGVNSTEKGDLSSESTVSRIRTEHFPLTLESARPSHTSQYLCASRAGVYNEQFFGPGTRLTVL.

The CDR3 sequence: CASSPGVYLYNEQFF. The CDR3 coding sequence is TGCGCCAGCAGCCCGGGGGTCTACCTCTACAATGAGCAGTTCTTC. This chain uses TRBV5-1 with TRBJ2-1; possibly TRBD2 for D (6 bases). Germline CDR1 reads SGHRS; CDR2 reads YFSETQ. Trimming pared 4 bases from V and 3 bases from J, leaving 14 bases between. CDR3 length: 15 amino acids.

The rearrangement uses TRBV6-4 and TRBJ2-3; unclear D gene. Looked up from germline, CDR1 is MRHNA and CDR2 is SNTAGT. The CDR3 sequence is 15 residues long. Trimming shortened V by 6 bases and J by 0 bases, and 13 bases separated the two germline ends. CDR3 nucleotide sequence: TGTGCCAGCAGCATACAGACTTCTAGCACAGATACGCAGTATTTT. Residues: CASSIQTSSTDTQYF.